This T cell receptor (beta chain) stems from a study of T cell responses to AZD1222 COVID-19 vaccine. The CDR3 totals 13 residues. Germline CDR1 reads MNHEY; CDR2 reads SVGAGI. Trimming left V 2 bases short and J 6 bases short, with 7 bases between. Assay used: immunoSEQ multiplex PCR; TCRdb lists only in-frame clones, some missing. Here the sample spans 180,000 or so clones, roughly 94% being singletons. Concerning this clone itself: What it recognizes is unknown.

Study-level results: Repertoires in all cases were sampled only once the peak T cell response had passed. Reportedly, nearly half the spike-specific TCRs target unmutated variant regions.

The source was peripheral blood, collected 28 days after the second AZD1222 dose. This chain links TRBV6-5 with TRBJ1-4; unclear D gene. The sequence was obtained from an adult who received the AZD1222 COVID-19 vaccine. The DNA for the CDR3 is TGTGCCAGCAGTTACAGGGTCGATGAAAAACTGTTTTTT. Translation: CASSYRVDEKLFF.